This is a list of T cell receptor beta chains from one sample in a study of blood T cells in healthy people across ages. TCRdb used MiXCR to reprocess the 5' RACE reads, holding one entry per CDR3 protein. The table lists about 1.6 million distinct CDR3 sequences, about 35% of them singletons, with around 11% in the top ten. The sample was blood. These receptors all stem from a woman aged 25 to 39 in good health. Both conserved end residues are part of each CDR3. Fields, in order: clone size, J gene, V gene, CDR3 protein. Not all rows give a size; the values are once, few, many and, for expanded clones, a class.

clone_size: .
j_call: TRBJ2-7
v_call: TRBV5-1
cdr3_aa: CASSWKPSRFYEQYF

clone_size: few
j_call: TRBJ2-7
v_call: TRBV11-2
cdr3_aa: CASSTNDHSYEQYF

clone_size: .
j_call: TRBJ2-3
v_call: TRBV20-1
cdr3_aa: CSASEVLDTDTQYF

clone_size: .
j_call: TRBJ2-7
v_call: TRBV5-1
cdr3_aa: CASSLLPGPLYEQYF

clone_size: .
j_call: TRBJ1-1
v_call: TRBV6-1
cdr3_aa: CASTPGRANTEAFF

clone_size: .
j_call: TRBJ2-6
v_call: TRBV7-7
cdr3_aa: CASSEGQPGANVLTF

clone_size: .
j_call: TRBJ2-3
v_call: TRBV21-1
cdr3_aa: CASSPLIPDSTDTQYF

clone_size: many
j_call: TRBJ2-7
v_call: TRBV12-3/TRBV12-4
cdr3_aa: CASSLAYPYEQYF

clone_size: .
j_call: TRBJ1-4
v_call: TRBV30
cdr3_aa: CAWNGGNNEKRFF

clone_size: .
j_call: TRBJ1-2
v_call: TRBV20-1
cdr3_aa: CSARDQGQGLGGYTF

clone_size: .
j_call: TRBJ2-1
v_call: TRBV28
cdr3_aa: CASSLVSRAFF

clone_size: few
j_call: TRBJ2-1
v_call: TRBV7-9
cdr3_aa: CASSFHAGTSEQFF

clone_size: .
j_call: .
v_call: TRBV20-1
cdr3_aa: CSAIPGLAGGTQYF

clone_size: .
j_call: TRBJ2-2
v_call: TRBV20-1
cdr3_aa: CSAHQRGFTGELFF

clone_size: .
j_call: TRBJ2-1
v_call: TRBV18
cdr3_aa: CASSPRSGWVYNEQFF

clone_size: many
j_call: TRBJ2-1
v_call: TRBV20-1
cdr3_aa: CSAMDRTIYNEQFF

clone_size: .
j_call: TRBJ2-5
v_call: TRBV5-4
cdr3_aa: CASSPTGQLAPQETQYF

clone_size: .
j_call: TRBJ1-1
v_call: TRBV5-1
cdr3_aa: CASIRILLGQGDGEAFF

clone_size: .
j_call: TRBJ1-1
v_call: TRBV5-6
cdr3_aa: CASSLEGDGTEAFF

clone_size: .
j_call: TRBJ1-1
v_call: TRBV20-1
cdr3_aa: CRVALLGFNAEAFF

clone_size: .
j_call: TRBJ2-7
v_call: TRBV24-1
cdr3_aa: CATSDFGLAGGPYEQYF

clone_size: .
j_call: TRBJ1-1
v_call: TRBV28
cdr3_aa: CASSLMGYTEAFF

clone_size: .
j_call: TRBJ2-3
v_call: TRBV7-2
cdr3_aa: CASSLWDRGDDTQYF

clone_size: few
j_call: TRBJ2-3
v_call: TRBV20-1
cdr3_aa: CSAGTGPTDTQYF

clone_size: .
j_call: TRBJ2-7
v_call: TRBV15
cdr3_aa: CATSRGQGAYEQYF

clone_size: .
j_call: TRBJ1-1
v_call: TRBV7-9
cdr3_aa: CAIATEAFF

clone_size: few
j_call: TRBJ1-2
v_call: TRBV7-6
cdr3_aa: CVSSQGSQGKAYGYTF

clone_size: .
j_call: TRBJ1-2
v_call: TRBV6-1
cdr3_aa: CASSDTGGSGYTF

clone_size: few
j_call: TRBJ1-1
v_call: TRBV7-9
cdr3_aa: CAGKPGVNTEAFF

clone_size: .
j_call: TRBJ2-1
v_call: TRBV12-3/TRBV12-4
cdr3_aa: CASSSRGNYNEQFF

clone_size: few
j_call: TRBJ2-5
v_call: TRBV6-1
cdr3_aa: CASSEAPLLTTGQETQYF

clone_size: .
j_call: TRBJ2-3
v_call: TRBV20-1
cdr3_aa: CSAILRTSGTADTQYF

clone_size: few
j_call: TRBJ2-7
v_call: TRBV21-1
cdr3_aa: CASSKWSGGALSEQYF

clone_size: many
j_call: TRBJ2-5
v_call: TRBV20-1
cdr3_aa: CSARFGWQKETQYF

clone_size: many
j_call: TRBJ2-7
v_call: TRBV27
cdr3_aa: CASSPRGQALSYEQYF

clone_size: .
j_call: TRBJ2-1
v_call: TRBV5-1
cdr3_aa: CASNPTAGGNNEQFF

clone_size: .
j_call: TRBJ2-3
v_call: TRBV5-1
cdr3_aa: CASSLALGQYTDTQYF

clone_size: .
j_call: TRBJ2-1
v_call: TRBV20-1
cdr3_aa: CSAPRDRGVYRQFF

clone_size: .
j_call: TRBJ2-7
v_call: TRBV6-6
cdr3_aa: CASSGQTGNTYEQYF

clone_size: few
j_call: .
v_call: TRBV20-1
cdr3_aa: CSARDGNRQAISYEQYF

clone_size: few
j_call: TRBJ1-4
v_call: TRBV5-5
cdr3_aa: CASSLVGNEKLFF

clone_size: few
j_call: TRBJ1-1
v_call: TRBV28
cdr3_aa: CASSLPSEAFF

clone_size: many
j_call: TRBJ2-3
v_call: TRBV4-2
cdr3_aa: CASSPLEGTDTQYF

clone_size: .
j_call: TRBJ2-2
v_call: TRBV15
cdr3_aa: CATSTGTTNTGELFF

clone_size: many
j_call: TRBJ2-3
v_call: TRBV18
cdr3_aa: CASSSNPGDTQYF

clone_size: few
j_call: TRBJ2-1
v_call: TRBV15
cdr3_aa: CATSLERRGISNEQFF

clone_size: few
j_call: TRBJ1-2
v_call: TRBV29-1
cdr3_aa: CSVEDWYRAYGYTF

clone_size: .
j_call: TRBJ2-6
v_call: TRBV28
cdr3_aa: CASSLVPLAGVGSGANVLTF

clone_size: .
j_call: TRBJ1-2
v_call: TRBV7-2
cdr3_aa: CAGSPDLLVNYGYTF

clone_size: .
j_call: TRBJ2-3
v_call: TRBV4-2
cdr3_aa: CASSRIAGGRADTQYF

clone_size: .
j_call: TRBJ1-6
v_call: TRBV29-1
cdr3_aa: CSASDTLGSPLHF

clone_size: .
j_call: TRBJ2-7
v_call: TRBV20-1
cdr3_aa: CSVSPTSGTTYEQYF

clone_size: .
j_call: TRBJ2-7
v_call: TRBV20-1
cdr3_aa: CSARELAGDTYEQYF

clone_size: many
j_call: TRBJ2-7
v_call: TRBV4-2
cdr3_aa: CASSQDLGSANYEQYF

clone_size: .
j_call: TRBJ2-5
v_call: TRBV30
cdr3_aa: CAWRSGTGGLETQYF

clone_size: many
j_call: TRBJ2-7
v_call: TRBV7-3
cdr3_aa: CASSLGTSGGSRAYEQYF

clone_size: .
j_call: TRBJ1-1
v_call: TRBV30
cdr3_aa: CAWRILGGMNTEAFF

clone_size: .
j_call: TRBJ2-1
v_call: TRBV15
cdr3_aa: CATSRDNGPAQQFF

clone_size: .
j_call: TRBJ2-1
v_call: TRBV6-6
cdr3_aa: CASSPGGSEQYEQFF

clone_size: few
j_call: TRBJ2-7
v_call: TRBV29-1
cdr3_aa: CSVATGPSSSYEQYF